Listed below are T cell receptor beta chains from one sample, sequenced in a study of T cell clones after liver transplantation. The assay was immunoSEQ multiplex PCR, and TCRdb's table has in-frame clones only and misses some. Of around 80,000 clones in the sample, roughly 80% were seen once. The sample in question was CD4+ T cells from blood, obtained 46 months after liver transplant. The origin of the receptors is a human patient who received a liver transplant. Among the T cells, some may be from the graft donor. CDR3s include the opening cysteine and the closing phenylalanine or tryptophan. The order of the fields is clone size, V gene, J gene, D gene, CDR3 protein, CDR3 DNA. A D gene is named only where the DNA matches it firmly. Not every row has a clone size; where given, it reads once, few, many or a size class.

abundance: few; v_gene: TRBV9; j_gene: TRBJ2-3; d_gene: -; CDR3aa: CASSVVGDGTDTQYF; CDR3nt: TGTGCCAGCAGCGTAGTTGGGGACGGCACAGATACGCAGTATTTT
abundance: few; v_gene: TRBV9; j_gene: TRBJ2-1; d_gene: TRBD1; CDR3aa: CASSVGATGNHNEQFF; CDR3nt: TGTGCCAGCAGCGTAGGGGCGACAGGGAATCACAATGAGCAGTTCTTC
abundance: -; v_gene: TRBV7-2; j_gene: TRBJ2-3; d_gene: -; CDR3aa: CASSSLGPPGDTQYF; CDR3nt: TGTGCCAGCAGCTCCCTAGGACCGCCTGGAGATACGCAGTATTTT
abundance: -; v_gene: TRBV7-2; j_gene: TRBJ2-3; d_gene: -; CDR3aa: CASSPSRALADTQYF; CDR3nt: TGTGCCAGCAGCCCCAGCAGGGCCTTGGCGGATACGCAGTATTTT
abundance: -; v_gene: TRBV25-1; j_gene: TRBJ1-2; d_gene: -; CDR3aa: CASSEIFWGYTF; CDR3nt: TGTGCCAGCAGTGAGATCTTTTGGGGCTACACCTTC
abundance: -; v_gene: TRBV9; j_gene: TRBJ2-7; d_gene: TRBD2; CDR3aa: CASSVEGVAGGPHEQYF; CDR3nt: TGTGCCAGCAGCGTAGAAGGTGTGGCGGGAGGGCCCCACGAGCAGTACTTC
abundance: once; v_gene: TRBV25-1; j_gene: TRBJ1-1; d_gene: -; CDR3aa: CASSEWGTQNTEAFF; CDR3nt: TGTGCCAGCAGTGAATGGGGGACTCAGAACACTGAAGCTTTCTTT
abundance: -; v_gene: TRBV11-3; j_gene: TRBJ1-5; d_gene: TRBD1; CDR3aa: CASSPRDRDSNQPQHF; CDR3nt: TGTGCCAGCAGCCCTCGGGACAGGGATAGCAATCAGCCCCAGCATTTT
abundance: -; v_gene: TRBV4-3; j_gene: TRBJ2-2; d_gene: TRBD2; CDR3aa: CASSLGLAETGELFF; CDR3nt: TGCGCCAGCAGCCTGGGACTAGCAGAAACCGGGGAGCTGTTTTTT
abundance: -; v_gene: TRBV7-2; j_gene: TRBJ2-1; d_gene: -; CDR3aa: CASSPGGWGNEQFF; CDR3nt: TGTGCCAGCAGCCCAGGTGGGTGGGGCAATGAGCAGTTCTTC
abundance: once; v_gene: TRBV7-8; j_gene: TRBJ2-7; d_gene: -; CDR3aa: CASSLIGGYPSEQYF; CDR3nt: TGTGCCAGCAGCTTAATCGGCGGGTACCCCTCCGAGCAGTACTTC
abundance: -; v_gene: TRBV5-4; j_gene: TRBJ2-1; d_gene: -; CDR3aa: CASSLILAGVNEQFF; CDR3nt: TGTGCCAGCAGCTTGATATTAGCAGGGGTCAATGAGCAGTTCTTC
abundance: -; v_gene: TRBV19; j_gene: TRBJ1-1; d_gene: -; CDR3aa: CASSPGGGVGTEAFF; CDR3nt: TGTGCCAGTAGCCCCGGGGGCGGGGTCGGCACTGAAGCTTTCTTT
abundance: -; v_gene: TRBV28; j_gene: TRBJ1-3; d_gene: -; CDR3aa: CASSLSPGAGGNTIYF; CDR3nt: TGTGCCAGCAGTTTAAGTCCGGGGGCTGGGGGAAACACCATATATTTT
abundance: few; v_gene: TRBV18; j_gene: TRBJ1-3; d_gene: TRBD1; CDR3aa: CASSPVGMGRGHIGNTIYF; CDR3nt: TGTGCCAGCTCGCCTGTGGGTATGGGAAGGGGGCATATTGGAAACACCATATATTTT
abundance: -; v_gene: TRBV5-1; j_gene: TRBJ2-3; d_gene: -; CDR3aa: CASSRQFPTDTQYF; CDR3nt: TGCGCCAGCAGCCGGCAATTTCCAACAGATACGCAGTATTTT
abundance: -; v_gene: TRBV28; j_gene: TRBJ2-1; d_gene: -; CDR3aa: CASSPPIGGNSYNEQFF; CDR3nt: TGTGCCAGCAGTCCCCCCATTGGAGGGAACTCCTACAATGAGCAGTTCTTC
abundance: -; v_gene: TRBV10-3; j_gene: TRBJ1-3; d_gene: TRBD1; CDR3aa: CAIADRVGNTIYF; CDR3nt: TGTGCCATAGCGGACAGGGTGGGAAACACCATATATTTT
abundance: -; v_gene: TRBV4-1; j_gene: TRBJ1-3; d_gene: -; CDR3aa: CASSQDSRHNSGNTIYF; CDR3nt: TGCGCCAGCAGCCAAGATTCAAGGCATAACTCTGGAAACACCATATATTTT
abundance: -; v_gene: TRBV30; j_gene: TRBJ2-6; d_gene: TRBD2; CDR3aa: CAWSRGGYGANVLTF; CDR3nt: TGTGCCTGGAGTAGGGGAGGGTATGGGGCCAACGTCCTGACTTTC
abundance: -; v_gene: TRBV7-9; j_gene: TRBJ2-1; d_gene: -; CDR3aa: CASSRWGPEQFF; CDR3nt: TGTGCCAGCAGTCGTTGGGGACCTGAGCAGTTCTTC
abundance: -; v_gene: TRBV27; j_gene: TRBJ1-2; d_gene: -; CDR3aa: CASSSLTLPPHGYTF; CDR3nt: TGTGCCAGCAGTTCATTGACCCTTCCTCCCCATGGCTACACCTTC
abundance: -; v_gene: TRBV29-1; j_gene: TRBJ2-3; d_gene: TRBD2; CDR3aa: CSVRVLAGVTDTQYF; CDR3nt: TGCAGCGTTAGAGTCCTAGCGGGAGTTACAGATACGCAGTATTTT
abundance: -; v_gene: TRBV28; j_gene: TRBJ2-5; d_gene: TRBD1; CDR3aa: CASRVDREETQYF; CDR3nt: TGTGCCAGCAGGGTGGACAGGGAGGAGACCCAGTACTTC
abundance: -; v_gene: TRBV6-5; j_gene: TRBJ2-1; d_gene: -; CDR3aa: CASRDGRAGEQFF; CDR3nt: TGTGCCAGCAGGGACGGTCGGGCGGGTGAGCAGTTCTTC
abundance: once; v_gene: TRBV19; j_gene: TRBJ1-5; d_gene: TRBD1; CDR3aa: CASSIKGGGGGNQPQHF; CDR3nt: TGTGCCAGTAGTATAAAAGGGGGCGGGGGCGGCAATCAGCCCCAGCATTTT
abundance: once; v_gene: TRBV28; j_gene: TRBJ1-1; d_gene: -; CDR3aa: CASSFTRPNTEAFF; CDR3nt: TGTGCCAGCAGTTTCACACGGCCGAACACTGAAGCTTTCTTT
abundance: -; v_gene: TRBV4-1; j_gene: TRBJ2-2; d_gene: TRBD2; CDR3aa: CASSQWTASGRATDTGELFF; CDR3nt: TGCGCCAGCAGCCAATGGACGGCTAGCGGGAGGGCCACGGACACCGGGGAGCTGTTTTTT
abundance: -; v_gene: TRBV5-4; j_gene: TRBJ2-7; d_gene: TRBD1; CDR3aa: CASSWDRGYNEQYF; CDR3nt: TGTGCCAGCAGCTGGGACAGGGGCTACAACGAGCAGTACTTC
abundance: -; v_gene: TRBV6-1; j_gene: TRBJ2-7; d_gene: TRBD2; CDR3aa: CASSVGGFDEQYF; CDR3nt: TGTGCCAGCAGTGTCGGGGGGTTCGACGAGCAGTACTTC
abundance: -; v_gene: TRBV29-1; j_gene: TRBJ2-7; d_gene: -; CDR3aa: CSVVLTSSYEQYF; CDR3nt: TGCAGCGTTGTGCTCACCAGCTCCTACGAGCAGTACTTC
abundance: once; v_gene: TRBV2; j_gene: TRBJ2-7; d_gene: TRBD1; CDR3aa: CASSMDRSSYEQYF; CDR3nt: TGTGCCAGCAGTATGGACAGGAGCTCCTACGAGCAGTACTTC
abundance: -; v_gene: TRBV5-4; j_gene: TRBJ2-1; d_gene: -; CDR3aa: CASSADTYNEQFF; CDR3nt: TGTGCCAGCAGCGCGGACACTTACAATGAGCAGTTCTTC
abundance: -; v_gene: TRBV4-1; j_gene: TRBJ2-5; d_gene: -; CDR3aa: CASSPPGQSKETQYF; CDR3nt: TGCGCCAGCAGCCCTCCGGGACAAAGCAAAGAGACCCAGTACTTC
abundance: -; v_gene: TRBV18; j_gene: TRBJ2-1; d_gene: -; CDR3aa: CASSPFPRREYNEQFF; CDR3nt: TGTGCCAGCTCACCCTTCCCCCGACGGGAATACAATGAGCAGTTCTTC
abundance: -; v_gene: TRBV2; j_gene: TRBJ2-1; d_gene: TRBD2; CDR3aa: CASSKTSGSYNEQFF; CDR3nt: TGTGCCAGCAGTAAGACTAGCGGCTCCTACAATGAGCAGTTCTTC
abundance: -; v_gene: TRBV7-3; j_gene: TRBJ2-1; d_gene: TRBD2; CDR3aa: CASSSNPGLAGGPSIF; CDR3nt: TGTGCCAGCAGCTCTAATCCGGGACTAGCGGGAGGGCCCTCGATCTTC
abundance: -; v_gene: TRBV9; j_gene: TRBJ1-1; d_gene: -; CDR3aa: CASSVGIGTENTEAFF; CDR3nt: TGTGCCAGCAGCGTAGGGATAGGGACCGAGAACACTGAAGCTTTCTTT
abundance: -; v_gene: TRBV9; j_gene: TRBJ2-2; d_gene: -; CDR3aa: CASSVESGEYTGELFF; CDR3nt: TGTGCCAGCAGCGTGGAGTCGGGGGAGTACACCGGGGAGCTGTTTTTT
abundance: -; v_gene: TRBV10-3; j_gene: TRBJ1-1; d_gene: -; CDR3aa: CATTGPLNTEAFF; CDR3nt: TGTGCCACTACGGGACCCTTGAACACTGAAGCTTTCTTT
abundance: -; v_gene: TRBV2; j_gene: TRBJ2-3; d_gene: -; CDR3aa: CASSDPWALGRAADTQYF; CDR3nt: TGTGCCAGCAGTGACCCTTGGGCCCTAGGAAGGGCCGCAGATACGCAGTATTTT
abundance: -; v_gene: TRBV15; j_gene: TRBJ2-7; d_gene: -; CDR3aa: CATSRHEGGQYF; CDR3nt: TGTGCCACCAGCAGACATGAGGGGGGGCAGTACTTC
abundance: -; v_gene: TRBV4-1; j_gene: TRBJ2-5; d_gene: TRBD1; CDR3aa: CASSQADRAVETQYF; CDR3nt: TGCGCCAGCAGCCAAGCGGACAGGGCCGTGGAGACCCAGTACTTC
abundance: -; v_gene: TRBV27; j_gene: TRBJ2-4; d_gene: TRBD1; CDR3aa: CASSLSGWTGVGDIQYF; CDR3nt: TGTGCCAGCAGTTTATCGGGCTGGACAGGGGTAGGAGACATTCAGTACTTC
abundance: -; v_gene: TRBV29-1; j_gene: TRBJ2-3; d_gene: -; CDR3aa: CSVLGRFGTDTQYF; CDR3nt: TGCAGCGTTCTGGGCAGGTTCGGCACAGATACGCAGTATTTT
abundance: few; v_gene: TRBV25-1; j_gene: TRBJ2-7; d_gene: -; CDR3aa: CASSGRYSYEQYF; CDR3nt: TGTGCCAGCAGTGGCCGTTACTCCTACGAGCAGTACTTC
abundance: -; v_gene: TRBV5-1; j_gene: TRBJ2-3; d_gene: -; CDR3aa: CASSLGAGWGKDTQYF; CDR3nt: TGCGCCAGCAGCTTGGGCGCAGGGTGGGGGAAAGATACGCAGTATTTT
abundance: -; v_gene: TRBV28; j_gene: TRBJ2-7; d_gene: -; CDR3aa: CASSSYHRETYEQYF; CDR3nt: TGTGCCAGCAGTTCCTATCACAGGGAGACTTACGAGCAGTACTTC
abundance: few; v_gene: TRBV7-9; j_gene: TRBJ2-1; d_gene: -; CDR3aa: CASSLDSYNEQFF; CDR3nt: TGTGCCAGCAGCTTAGACTCCTACAATGAGCAGTTCTTC
abundance: -; v_gene: TRBV4-1; j_gene: TRBJ1-4; d_gene: TRBD1; CDR3aa: CASSLSMAGGGEKLFF; CDR3nt: TGCGCCAGCAGCCTCTCAATGGCAGGGGGTGGTGAAAAACTGTTTTTT
abundance: -; v_gene: TRBV7-6; j_gene: TRBJ1-3; d_gene: -; CDR3aa: CASSLPGANTIYF; CDR3nt: TGTGCCAGCAGCTTACCAGGGGCGAACACCATATATTTT